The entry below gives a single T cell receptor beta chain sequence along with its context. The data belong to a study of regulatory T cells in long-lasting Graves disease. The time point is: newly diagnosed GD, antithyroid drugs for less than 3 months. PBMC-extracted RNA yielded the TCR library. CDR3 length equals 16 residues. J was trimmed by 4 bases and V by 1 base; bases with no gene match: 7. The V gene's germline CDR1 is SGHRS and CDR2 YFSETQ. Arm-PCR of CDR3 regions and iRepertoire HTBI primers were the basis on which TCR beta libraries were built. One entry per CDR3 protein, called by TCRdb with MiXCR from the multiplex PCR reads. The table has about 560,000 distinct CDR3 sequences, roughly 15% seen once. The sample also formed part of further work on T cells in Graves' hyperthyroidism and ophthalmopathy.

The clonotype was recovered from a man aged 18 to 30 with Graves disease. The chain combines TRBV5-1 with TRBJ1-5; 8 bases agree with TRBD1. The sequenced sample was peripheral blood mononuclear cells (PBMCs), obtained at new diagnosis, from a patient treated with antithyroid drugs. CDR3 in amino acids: CASSLRGTGQNQPQHF. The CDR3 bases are TGCGCCAGCAGCTTGAGGGGGACAGGCCAAAATCAGCCCCAGCATTTT.